What follows describes a single T cell receptor beta chain. Its target is not known. This specimen comes from a study of T cell responses to AZD1222 COVID-19 vaccine. Study outcomes and limitations: Once two AZD1222 doses were given, Spike-specific TCR breadth and depth went up. In all cases, repertoires were sampled only after the peak T cell response.

Trimming shortened V by 4 bases and J by 7 bases, and 13 bases separated the two germline ends. This CDR3 has 13 amino acids. Per germline, CDR1 LNHDA and CDR2 SQIVND (reference sequence). Sequencing used immunoSEQ multiplex PCR; TCRdb keeps in-frame clones, though not all of them. The table includes over 120,000 clones, around 84% detected once. The clonotype originates from an adult who received the AZD1222 COVID-19 vaccine. This chain joins TRBV19 and TRBJ1-2, with D possibly TRBD1 on 6 matching bases. Sequencing was performed on peripheral blood, taken 28 days after the second AZD1222 dose. The CDR3 DNA reads TGTGCCAGTAGTAGTGTCAGGGGTAGTGGCTACACCTTC. Translating gives CASSSVRGSGYTF.